One sample yielded the 29 T cell receptor beta chains listed below, sequenced in a study of cytomegalovirus exposure and HLA in healthy donors. PCR involved 60 Vbeta and 13 Jbeta primers. Repertoires were generated with immunoSEQ multiplex PCR, while TCRdb's copy carries only in-frame clones and drops some. The top ten hold 1.5% to 2% of the sample, which has 99,000 or so clones, around four fifths seen once. The sequenced material came from PBMCs. All receptors derive from a woman aged 40 to 50 in good health and CMV-seronegative.

V gene TRBV6-6 combines with J gene TRBJ2-7; TRBD1 aligns across 7 bases. V was pared by 10 bases and J by 3 bases, with 9 bases of the junction left unmatched. This CDR3 contains 13 residues. Germline CDR1 is MNHNY and CDR2 is SVGAGI (reference sequence). CDR3 nucleotides: TGTGCCATCAGATCAGGGGGAAACTACGAGCAGTACTTC. Residues: CAIRSGGNYEQYF.

V and J are TRBV6-5 and TRBJ2-3; D is undetermined. CDR3 length: 15 residues. In germline, CDR1 is MNHEY, CDR2 SVGAGI. Trimming stripped 0 bases from V and 2 bases from J, with 9 bases between. CDR3 bases: TGTGCCAGCAGTTACTCATCCGGGTTCACAGATACGCAGTATTTT. The encoded protein is CASSYSSGFTDTQYF.

The chain joins TRBV6-5 to TRBJ2-7; D may be TRBD2 (5 bases). Germline V gene data show CDR1 as MNHEY and CDR2 as SVGAGI. The CDR3 loop spans 13 amino acids. Trimming removed 6 bases at V and 2 bases at J, with 11 bases between. DNA of the CDR3: TGTGCCAGCAGCCCGAGAGGGCCCTACGAGCAGTACTTC. As protein: CASSPRGPYEQYF.

As regards this clone: Sequence at one end of the junction differs from germline and may be a read error. The CDR3: CASSFGYERETQHF. In nucleotides, the CDR3 is TGCGCCAGCAGCTTCGGGTACGAGAGGGAGACCCAGCACTTC. This rearrangement joins TRBV5-1 to TRBJ2-5; a weak D match, TRBD2 (5 bases). In germline, CDR1 is SGHRS, CDR2 YFSETQ. The CDR3 is 14 residues long.

The chain carries TRBV7-6 and TRBJ2-1, with TRBD1 matching over 7 bases. With V trimmed by 1 base and J by 3 bases, 9 bases remained unmatched. The length of the CDR3 is 17 residues. Per germline, CDR1 SGHVS and CDR2 FNYEAQ. The CDR3 coding sequence is TGTGCCAGCAGCTTAGTGGTGGCTGCAGGGGGCTACAATGAGCAGTTCTTC. Residues: CASSLVVAAGGYNEQFF.

The chain combines TRBV6-1 with TRBJ1-1; TRBD1 matches at 12 bases. The CDR3 has 17 residues. Germline lookup yields CDR1 MNHNS and CDR2 SASEGT. V dropped 6 bases and J dropped 6; count of bases not matched to a gene: 14. The CDR3 nucleotides are TGTGCCAGCAGGGAATCCGGGACAGGGGGCTCCATGGCTGAAGCTTTCTTT. Translation: CASRESGTGGSMAEAFF.

V and J are TRBV6-5 and TRBJ1-1, with D perhaps matching TRBD1 (5 bases). The CDR3 spans 15 residues. The germline V and J ends were trimmed by 2 bases and 2 bases, with 12 bases remaining between them. Germline loops: CDR1 MNHEY, CDR2 SVGAGI. CDR3 nucleotide sequence: TGTGCCAGCAGTTACGGGGCCAAGGGAAACACTGAAGCTTTCTTT. It translates to CASSYGAKGNTEAFF.

The rearrangement links TRBV28 to TRBJ2-1; 10 nucleotides align to TRBD2. Germline V gives CDR1 MDHEN, CDR2 SYDVKM. The CDR3 has 16 amino acids. J was trimmed by 4 bases and V by 6 bases; bases with no gene match: 9. The CDR3: CASRGGSGRGYNEQFF. The CDR3 DNA reads as TGTGCCAGCAGGGGGGGGAGCGGGAGGGGGTACAATGAGCAGTTCTTC.

This chain links TRBV29-1 with TRBJ2-1, with D tentatively TRBD1 (5 bases). The CDR3 runs to 12 residues. V gave up 2 bases and J gave up 9 bases, with 11 bases separating them. Germline V gene sequence: CDR1 SQVTM, CDR2 ANQGSEA. Here the CDR3 reads CSVEPTVGEQFF. Here the CDR3 DNA reads TGCAGCGTTGAACCGACAGTTGGTGAGCAGTTCTTC.

This rearrangement joins TRBV9 to TRBJ1-1; possible D gene TRBD1, 6 bases. There are 15 residues in the CDR3. Germline V gene lookup returns CDR1 SGDLS and CDR2 YYNGEE. V was clipped by 0 bases and J by 2 bases, with 11 bases between them. Here the CDR3 reads CASSVDGRGNTEAFF. CDR3 sequence (DNA): TGTGCCAGCAGCGTAGACGGCAGGGGAAACACTGAAGCTTTCTTT.

The chain carries TRBV7-2 and TRBJ2-1, with D uncertain. V shed 1 base and J shed 0 bases, with 10 bases lying between them. The CDR3 length is 16 residues. Germline assignment: CDR1 SGHTA and CDR2 FQGNSA. The CDR3 coding sequence is TGTGCCAGCAGCTTAGGTTTACTCGGCTCCTACAATGAGCAGTTCTTC. Its translation: CASSLGLLGSYNEQFF.

The rearrangement joins TRBV4-3 to TRBJ1-5; TRBD1 might be the D (5 bases). Per the germline V gene, CDR1 is LGHNA and CDR2 is YSLEER. The CDR3 length is 16 residues. The V end lost 0 bases, the J end lost 6 bases, and 15 bases lay between the germline ends. CDR3 region: CASSQETWGEFQPQHF. In nucleotides, the CDR3 is TGCGCCAGCAGCCAAGAGACTTGGGGCGAATTTCAGCCCCAGCATTTT.

V is TRBV29-1 and J is TRBJ2-5; tentative D call: TRBD2 (6 bases). CDR3 length: 15 residues. From germline, CDR1 is SQVTM and CDR2 ANQGSEA. Trimming stripped 4 bases from V and 0 bases from J, with 15 bases between. The CDR3, as DNA: TGCAGCGTTGCCTTGCGGGGTACTTACCAAGAGACCCAGTACTTC. It is translated as CSVALRGTYQETQYF. The whole variable domain, filled in from reference TRBV29-1 and TRBJ2-5, reads SAVISQKPSRDICQRGTSLTIQCQVDSQVTMMFWYRQQPGQSLTLIATANQGSEATYESGFVIDKFPISRPNLTFSTLTVSNMSPEDSSIYLCSVALRGTYQETQYFGPGTRLLVL.

V usage is TRBV28 and J usage is TRBJ2-7; 12 bases are a match to TRBD2. Losses at the gene ends were 6 bases for V and 7 bases for J; bases not matched to a gene: 10. The CDR3 consists of 15 residues. The germline V gene has CDR1 MDHEN and CDR2 SYDVKM. The CDR3 protein is CASSPRLAGVREQYF. The CDR3 nucleotides read TGTGCCAGCAGCCCCCGACTAGCGGGGGTTCGTGAGCAGTACTTC.

The V gene is TRBV9, the J gene TRBJ2-3; 8 positions match TRBD2. Trimming cost V 3 bases and J 8 bases; bases outside gene matches: 5. The CDR3 covers 13 residues. Germline values: CDR1 SGDLS, CDR2 YYNGEE. In DNA form, the CDR3 reads TGTGCCAGCAGCGCCCGACTAGCGTCTACGCAGTATTTT. This translates into CASSARLASTQYF.

The chain uses TRBV6-5 and TRBJ2-7, with 7 bases identical to TRBD2. The V segment lost 5 bases and the J segment 2 bases; nucleotides outside the gene matches: 6. The germline gives CDR1 MNHEY, CDR2 SVGAGI. The CDR3 contains 14 residues. This chain's CDR3 is CASSPLREPYEQYF. CDR3 in DNA: TGTGCCAGCAGTCCCCTGCGGGAGCCCTACGAGCAGTACTTC.

This sequence joins TRBV5-4 and TRBJ2-7, with D possibly matching TRBD1 (6 bases). Germline V gene sequence: CDR1 SGHNT, CDR2 YYREEE (reference sequence). Trimming removed 2 bases from V and 4 bases from J, with 13 bases in between. The CDR3 spans 14 residues. CDR3 nucleotide sequence: TGTGCCAGCAGCTTAGCGGACAGTCGATACGAGCAGTACTTC. Amino acids: CASSLADSRYEQYF. Full variable domain (rest looked up from reference TRBV5-4 and TRBJ2-7): ETGVTQSPTHLIKTRGQQVTLRCSSQSGHNTVSWYQQALGQGPQFIFQYYREEENGRGNFPPRFSGLQFPNYSSELNVNALELDDSALYLCASSLADSRYEQYFGPGTRLTVT.

The chain employs TRBV2 and TRBJ1-2, with 7 bases that match TRBD1. Germline V CDR1 and CDR2: SNHLY, FYNNEI. Unmatched junction bases numbered 5, after V lost 0 bases and J lost 4 bases. This CDR3 has 15 amino acids. The CDR3 sequence is CASSEAADRVYGYTF. CDR3 in DNA: TGTGCCAGCAGTGAAGCTGCCGACAGGGTCTATGGCTACACCTTC. Full variable domain (missing parts from reference TRBV2 and TRBJ1-2): EPEVTQTPSHQVTQMGQEVILRCVPISNHLYFYWYRQILGQKVEFLVSFYNNEISEKSEIFDDQFSVERPDGSNFTLKIRSTKLEDSAMYFCASSEAADRVYGYTFGSGTRLTVV.

The chain has TRBV7-9 and TRBJ2-7; D might be TRBD2 (6 bases). Trimming removed 8 bases from V and 0 bases from J, with 11 bases in between. The CDR3 spans 13 residues. Germline assignment: CDR1 SEHNR and CDR2 FQNEAQ (reference sequence). For the CDR3, the DNA is TGTGCCAGCGGAAAGGACTACTCCTACGAGCAGTACTTC. This translates into CASGKDYSYEQYF.

V gene TRBV6-5 combines with J gene TRBJ1-2; D perhaps matches TRBD1 (6 bases). Germline V lookup: CDR1 MNHEY, CDR2 SVGAGI. V lost 4 bases, J lost 8 bases, and 14 bases lay in between. The CDR3 contains 13 residues. The CDR3 region has the DNA TGTGCCAGCAGTTCGCTACAGGGTGGCGGCTACACCTTC. It specifies CASSSLQGGGYTF.

The chain has TRBV5-1 and TRBJ2-5, with D possibly being TRBD1 (6 bases). The DNA matches TRBJ2-7 better at its end, which makes the J call doubtful. Germline V CDR1 and CDR2: SGHRS, YFSETQ. The CDR3 is 15 amino acids. DNA of the CDR3: TGCGCCAGCAGCTCTAGACAGGATTCGAGCTACGAGCAGTACTTC. It is translated as CASSSRQDSSYEQYF.

The V call is TRBV4-3, the J call TRBJ2-7; 7 nucleotides align to TRBD1. This CDR3 is built from 16 residues. Per the germline V gene, CDR1 is LGHNA and CDR2 is YSLEER. With V trimmed by 0 bases and J by 3 bases, 8 bases remained unmatched. The CDR3 here is CASSQDDRDSYYEQYF. The CDR3 nucleotides are TGCGCCAGCAGCCAAGACGACCGGGACAGCTACTACGAGCAGTACTTC.

This clone was seen a few times. The rearrangement uses TRBV10-1 and TRBJ2-5, with D possibly matching TRBD2 (6 bases). This CDR3 region has 13 residues. Germline V gene data show CDR1 as WNHNN and CDR2 as SYGVQD (reference sequence). Trimming left V 8 bases short and J 1 base short, with 11 bases between. The CDR3 DNA reads as TGCGCCAGCCTACCGGGAGCCCAAGAGACCCAGTACTTC. Encoded protein: CASLPGAQETQYF.

V usage is TRBV27 and J usage is TRBJ2-1; D remains ambiguous. V was shortened by 3 bases and J by 4 bases, with 7 bases between the two germline ends. Germline CDR1 and CDR2: MNHEY and SMNVEV (reference sequence). The length of the CDR3 is 13 residues. The CDR3 sequence is CASSFYMYNEQFF. In DNA form, the CDR3 reads TGTGCCAGCAGTTTTTATATGTACAATGAGCAGTTCTTC.

V is TRBV19 and J is TRBJ2-5; 8 bases fit TRBD2. The J call may be in error: the DNA end matches TRBJ2-7 better. The germline gives CDR1 LNHDA, CDR2 SQIVND (reference sequence). The CDR3 is 15 amino acids. The CDR3 DNA sequence: TGTGCCAGCGCCGTGAGTAGCGGGGAAATCTACGAGCAGTACTTC. Protein sequence: CASAVSSGEIYEQYF.

The chain couples TRBV2 to TRBJ1-1; D call uncertain. The V end was cut by 2 bases, the J end by 3 bases, with 7 bases between. Per germline, CDR1 SNHLY and CDR2 FYNNEI. This CDR3 has 13 residues. The CDR3 loop is CASSELEDTEAFF. For the CDR3, the DNA is TGTGCCAGCAGTGAATTGGAGGACACTGAAGCTTTCTTT.

The genes are TRBV29-1 and TRBJ2-4; D may be TRBD2 (6 bases). Germline values: CDR1 SQVTM, CDR2 ANQGSEA. Trimming pared 6 bases from V and 0 bases from J, leaving 15 bases between. The CDR3 spans 15 residues. The CDR3 region is CSVAWQRAAKNIQYF. The DNA for the CDR3 is TGCAGCGTGGCCTGGCAGCGGGCAGCCAAAAACATTCAGTACTTC.

This chain joins TRBV25-1 and TRBJ1-1; TRBD1 matches at 7 bases. J lost 4 bases, V lost 6 bases, and 8 bases had no gene match. Germline CDR1 and CDR2: MGHDK and SYGVNS. The CDR3 is 14 amino acids. For the CDR3, the DNA is TGTGCCAGCAGGGAACAGGGGATAGGCACTGAAGCTTTCTTT. As protein: CASREQGIGTEAFF. The complete variable domain, with remaining parts taken from reference TRBV25-1 and TRBJ1-1, reads EADIYQTPRYLVIGTGKKITLECSQTMGHDKMYWYQQDPGMELHLIHYSYGVNSTEKGDLSSESTVSRIRTEHFPLTLESARPSHTSQYLCASREQGIGTEAFFGQGTRLTVV.

The CDR3 sequence: CASRPGGNPNEKLFF. CDR3 DNA sequence: TGTGCCAGCCGCCCGGGGGGTAACCCTAATGAAAAACTGTTTTTT. The chain uses TRBV18 and TRBJ1-4; maybe TRBD1 (5 bases). This CDR3 has 15 amino acids. V was pared by 8 bases and J by 3 bases, with 16 bases between. Germline V gene data show CDR1 as KGHSH and CDR2 as LQKENI.